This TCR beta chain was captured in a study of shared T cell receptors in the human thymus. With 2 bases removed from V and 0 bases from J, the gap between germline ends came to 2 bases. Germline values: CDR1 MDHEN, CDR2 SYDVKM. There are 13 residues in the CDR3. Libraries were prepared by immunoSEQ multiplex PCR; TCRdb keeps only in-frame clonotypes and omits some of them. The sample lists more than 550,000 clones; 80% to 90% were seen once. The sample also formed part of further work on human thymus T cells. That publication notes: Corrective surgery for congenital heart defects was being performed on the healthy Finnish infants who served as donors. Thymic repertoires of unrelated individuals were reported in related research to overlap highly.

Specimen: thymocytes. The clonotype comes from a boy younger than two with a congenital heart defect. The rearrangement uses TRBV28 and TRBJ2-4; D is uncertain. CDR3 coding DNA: TGTGCCAGCAGTTTACTAGCCAAAAACATTCAGTACTTC. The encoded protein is CASSLLAKNIQYF.